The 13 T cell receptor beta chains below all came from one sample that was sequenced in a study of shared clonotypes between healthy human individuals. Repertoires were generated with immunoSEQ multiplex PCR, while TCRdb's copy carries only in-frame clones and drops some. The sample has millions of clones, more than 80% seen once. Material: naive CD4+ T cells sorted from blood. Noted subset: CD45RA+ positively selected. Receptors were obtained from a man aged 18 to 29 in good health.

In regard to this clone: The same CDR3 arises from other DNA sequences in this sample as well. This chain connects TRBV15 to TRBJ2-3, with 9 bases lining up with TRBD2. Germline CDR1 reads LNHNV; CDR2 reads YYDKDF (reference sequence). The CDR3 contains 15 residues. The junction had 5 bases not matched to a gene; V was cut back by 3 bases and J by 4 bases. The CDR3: CATSRVAGGADTQYF. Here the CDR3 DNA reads TGTGCCACCAGCAGGGTGGCGGGAGGGGCAGATACGCAGTATTTT.

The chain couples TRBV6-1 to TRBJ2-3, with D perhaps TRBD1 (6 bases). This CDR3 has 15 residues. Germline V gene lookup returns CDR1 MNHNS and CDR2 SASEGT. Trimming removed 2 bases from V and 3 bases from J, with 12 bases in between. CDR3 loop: CASSERTVRTDTQYF. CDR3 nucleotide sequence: TGTGCCAGCAGTGAAAGGACAGTAAGGACAGATACGCAGTATTTT.

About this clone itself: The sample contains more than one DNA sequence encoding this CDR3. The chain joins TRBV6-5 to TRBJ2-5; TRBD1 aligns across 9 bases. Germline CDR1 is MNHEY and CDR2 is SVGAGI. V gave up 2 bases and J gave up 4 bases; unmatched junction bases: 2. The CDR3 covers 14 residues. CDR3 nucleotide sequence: TGTGCCAGCAGTTACGGGACAGGGCGAGAGACCCAGTACTTC. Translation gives CASSYGTGRETQYF.

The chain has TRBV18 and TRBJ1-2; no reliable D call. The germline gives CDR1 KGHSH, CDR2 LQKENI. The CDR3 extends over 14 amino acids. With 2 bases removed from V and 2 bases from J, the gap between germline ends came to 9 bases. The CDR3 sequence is CASSPGRRNYGYTF. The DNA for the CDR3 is TGTGCCAGCTCACCAGGGCGAAGAAACTATGGCTACACCTTC.

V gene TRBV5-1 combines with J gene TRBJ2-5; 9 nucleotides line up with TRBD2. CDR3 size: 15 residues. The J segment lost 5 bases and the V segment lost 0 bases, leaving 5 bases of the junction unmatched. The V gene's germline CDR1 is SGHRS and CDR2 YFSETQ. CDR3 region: CASSLGAGGFETQYF. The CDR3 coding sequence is TGCGCCAGCAGCTTGGGAGCGGGAGGTTTTGAGACCCAGTACTTC.

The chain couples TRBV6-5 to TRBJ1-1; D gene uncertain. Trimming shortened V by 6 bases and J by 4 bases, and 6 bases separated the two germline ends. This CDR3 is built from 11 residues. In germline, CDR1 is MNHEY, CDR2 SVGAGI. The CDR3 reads CASSRRTEAFF. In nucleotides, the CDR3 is TGTGCCAGCAGCAGGCGCACTGAAGCTTTCTTT.

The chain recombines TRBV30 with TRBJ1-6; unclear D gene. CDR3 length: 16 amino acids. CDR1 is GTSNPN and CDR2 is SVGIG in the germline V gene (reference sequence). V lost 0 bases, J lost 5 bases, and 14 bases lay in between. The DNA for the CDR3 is TGTGCCTGGAGTGTACTCAGGTCGTCGGATAATTCACCCCTCCACTTT. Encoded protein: CAWSVLRSSDNSPLHF.

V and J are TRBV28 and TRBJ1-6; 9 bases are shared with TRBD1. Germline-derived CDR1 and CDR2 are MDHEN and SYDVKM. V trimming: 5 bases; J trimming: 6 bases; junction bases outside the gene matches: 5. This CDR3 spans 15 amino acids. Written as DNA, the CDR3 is TGTGCCAGCAGTCTGGGACAGGGCCCTAATTCACCCCTCCACTTT. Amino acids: CASSLGQGPNSPLHF. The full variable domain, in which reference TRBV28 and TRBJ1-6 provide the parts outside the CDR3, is DVKVTQSSRYLVKRTGEKVFLECVQDMDHENMFWYRQDPGLGLRLIYFSYDVKMKEKGDIPEGYSVSREKKERFSLILESASTNQTSMYLCASSLGQGPNSPLHFGNGTRLTVT.

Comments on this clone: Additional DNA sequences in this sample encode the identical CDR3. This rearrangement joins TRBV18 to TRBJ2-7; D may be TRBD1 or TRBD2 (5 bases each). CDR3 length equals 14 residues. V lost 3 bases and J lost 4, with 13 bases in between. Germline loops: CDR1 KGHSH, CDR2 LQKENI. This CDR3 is CASSPPGRSYEQYF. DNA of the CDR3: TGTGCCAGCTCACCTCCGGGACGGTCATACGAGCAGTACTTC. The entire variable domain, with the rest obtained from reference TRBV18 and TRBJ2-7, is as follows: NAGVMQNPRHLVRRRGQEARLRCSPMKGHSHVYWYRQLPEEGLKFMVYLQKENIIDESGMPKERFSAEFPKEGPSILRIQQVVRGDSAAYFCASSPPGRSYEQYFGPGTRLTVT.

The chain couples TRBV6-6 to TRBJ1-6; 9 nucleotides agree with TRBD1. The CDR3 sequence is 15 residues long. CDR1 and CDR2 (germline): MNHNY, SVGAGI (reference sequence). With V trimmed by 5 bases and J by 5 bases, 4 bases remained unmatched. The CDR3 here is CASSTTGGNNSPLHF. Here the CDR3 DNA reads TGTGCCAGCAGTACGACAGGGGGGAATAATTCACCCCTCCACTTT.

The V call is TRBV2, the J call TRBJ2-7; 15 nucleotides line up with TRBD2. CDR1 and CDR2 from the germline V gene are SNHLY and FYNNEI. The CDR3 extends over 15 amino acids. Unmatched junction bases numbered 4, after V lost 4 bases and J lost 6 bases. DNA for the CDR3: TGTGCCAGCAGTGGGACTAGCGGGGGGGCCTCCGAGCAGTACTTC. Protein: CASSGTSGGASEQYF.

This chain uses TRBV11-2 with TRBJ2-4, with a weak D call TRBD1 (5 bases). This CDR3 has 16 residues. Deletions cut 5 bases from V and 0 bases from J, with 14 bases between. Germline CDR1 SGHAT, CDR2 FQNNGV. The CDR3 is CASSPSPTGAKNIQYF. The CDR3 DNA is TGTGCCAGCAGCCCGAGCCCCACAGGAGCCAAAAACATTCAGTACTTC.

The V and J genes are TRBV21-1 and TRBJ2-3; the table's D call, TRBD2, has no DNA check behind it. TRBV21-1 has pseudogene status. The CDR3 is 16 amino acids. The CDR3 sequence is CASSKAAGAHTDTQYF. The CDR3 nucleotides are TGTGCCAGCAGCAAAGCAGCGGGTGCACACACAGATACGCAGTATTTT.